This T cell receptor beta chain emerged from a study of blood T cell repertoires in COVID-19. Trimming shortened V by 0 bases and J by 6 bases, and 8 bases separated the two germline ends. Germline V gene lookup returns CDR1 SGHDN and CDR2 FVKESK. The CDR3 totals 14 residues. Sequencing was performed with immunoSEQ multiplex PCR; in TCRdb, only in-frame clones are kept and a portion is missing. The table lists under 200,000 clones, about 85% of them singletons. This TCR derives from a man aged 55 to 70 with active or convalescent COVID-19. The J gene is TRBJ2-2, the V gene TRBV14; D uncertain. Sequencing used peripheral blood. The CDR3 reads CASSQESEAGELFF. As DNA, the CDR3 is TGTGCCAGCAGCCAAGAATCAGAAGCCGGGGAGCTGTTTTTT.